This T cell receptor beta chain comes out of a study of monozygotic twins with inflammatory bowel disease. TCRdb reprocessed the 5' RACE reads and keeps a single row for each CDR3 protein, giving no DNA. Its clone listing holds roughly 160,000 distinct CDR3 sequences. CDR3 length: 12 residues. Germline loops: CDR1 SGHAT, CDR2 FQNNGV. What was sequenced was blood. V is TRBV11-2 and J is TRBJ2-1; TCRdb indicates TRBD1, and absent DNA this call remains unverified. The receptor was isolated from a human donor with ulcerative colitis or Crohn's disease, or a healthy co-twin of an affected twin (not recorded which). The CDR3 protein is CASRTGGNEQFF.